These T cell receptor beta chains were read from a single sample in a study of blood T cell repertoires in COVID-19. Clones were read by immunoSEQ multiplex PCR, and TCRdb kept only the in-frame ones, dropping some. This table holds around 140,000 clones, 78% found once. Sequencing was performed on PBMCs or T cells enriched from blood (not recorded which). The receptor set was obtained from a woman between 50 and 59 years old who had recovered from COVID-19. CDR3s include the opening cysteine and the closing phenylalanine or tryptophan. Each record gives: clone size, J gene, D gene, V gene, CDR3 protein, CDR3 DNA. D genes are given only for firm matches. A row's size may be missing; if present it is once, few, many or a size class.

clone size: NA
J gene: TRBJ1-5
D gene: NA
V gene: TRBV7-6
CDR3 protein: CASSSGYALLGQPQHF
CDR3 DNA: TGTGCCAGCAGCTCAGGCTATGCCTTACTAGGCCAGCCCCAGCATTTT

clone size: NA
J gene: TRBJ1-4
D gene: TRBD1
V gene: TRBV5-1
CDR3 protein: CASSYRGEKLFF
CDR3 DNA: TGCGCCAGCAGCTACAGGGGTGAAAAACTGTTTTTT

clone size: NA
J gene: TRBJ2-5
D gene: NA
V gene: TRBV19
CDR3 protein: CASSIDYEETQYF
CDR3 DNA: TGTGCCAGTAGTATAGATTATGAAGAGACCCAGTACTTC

clone size: NA
J gene: TRBJ1-3
D gene: TRBD1
V gene: TRBV5-1
CDR3 protein: CASSLEGQSRLQNTIYF
CDR3 DNA: TGCGCCAGCAGCTTGGAGGGACAGAGCCGCCTTCAAAACACCATATATTTT

clone size: few
J gene: TRBJ2-5
D gene: NA
V gene: TRBV2
CDR3 protein: CASGPEETQYF
CDR3 DNA: TGTGCCAGCGGTCCGGAAGAGACCCAGTACTTC

clone size: NA
J gene: TRBJ2-1
D gene: TRBD1
V gene: TRBV24-1
CDR3 protein: CATSAATGQDEQFF
CDR3 DNA: TGTGCCACCAGTGCCGCGACAGGGCAGGATGAGCAGTTCTTC

clone size: NA
J gene: TRBJ1-2
D gene: TRBD1
V gene: TRBV7-3
CDR3 protein: CASSRAGGPPHYGYTF
CDR3 DNA: TGTGCCAGCAGCCGTGCAGGGGGGCCGCCCCACTATGGCTACACCTTC

clone size: NA
J gene: TRBJ1-5
D gene: NA
V gene: TRBV27
CDR3 protein: CASSPTDSNQPQHF
CDR3 DNA: TGTGCCAGCAGTCCGACTGACTCCAATCAGCCCCAGCATTTT

clone size: NA
J gene: TRBJ1-1
D gene: NA
V gene: TRBV7-9
CDR3 protein: CASSPLSSRGYGNTEAFF
CDR3 DNA: TGTGCCAGCAGCCCCCTTTCCTCCAGGGGTTACGGCAACACTGAAGCTTTCTTT

clone size: NA
J gene: TRBJ2-5
D gene: NA
V gene: TRBV5-1
CDR3 protein: CASSPSGSALVETQYF
CDR3 DNA: TGCGCCAGCAGCCCTTCGGGTAGCGCCCTCGTGGAGACCCAGTACTTC

clone size: NA
J gene: TRBJ2-3
D gene: TRBD2
V gene: TRBV6-4
CDR3 protein: CASSTGGGAADTQYF
CDR3 DNA: TGTGCCAGCAGTACTGGCGGGGGGGCCGCAGATACGCAGTATTTT

clone size: NA
J gene: TRBJ2-3
D gene: TRBD2
V gene: TRBV2
CDR3 protein: CASTVLAGIDTQYF
CDR3 DNA: TGTGCCAGCACGGTTCTAGCGGGTATAGATACGCAGTATTTT

clone size: NA
J gene: TRBJ2-2
D gene: NA
V gene: TRBV7-3
CDR3 protein: CASSLTGRQASTGELFF
CDR3 DNA: TGTGCCAGCAGCTTAACCGGAAGACAGGCCAGCACCGGGGAGCTGTTTTTT

clone size: few
J gene: TRBJ2-2
D gene: TRBD2
V gene: TRBV2
CDR3 protein: CASSVPSGGVGELFF
CDR3 DNA: TGTGCCAGCAGTGTACCTAGCGGGGGGGTCGGGGAGCTGTTTTTT

clone size: NA
J gene: TRBJ2-3
D gene: TRBD2
V gene: TRBV5-1
CDR3 protein: CASSLATSGGPHRYF
CDR3 DNA: TGCGCCAGCAGCTTGGCCACTAGCGGGGGTCCCCACCGGTATTTT

clone size: NA
J gene: TRBJ1-6
D gene: NA
V gene: TRBV7-3
CDR3 protein: CASSFDSLNSPLHF
CDR3 DNA: TGTGCCAGCAGCTTCGACAGCCTTAATTCACCCCTCCACTTT

clone size: NA
J gene: TRBJ2-1
D gene: NA
V gene: TRBV28
CDR3 protein: CASSRNLGHNEQFF
CDR3 DNA: TGTGCCAGCAGCCGTAATCTGGGCCACAATGAGCAGTTCTTC

clone size: once
J gene: TRBJ2-7
D gene: NA
V gene: TRBV7-2
CDR3 protein: CASSSTEVRVDSYEQYF
CDR3 DNA: TGTGCCAGCAGCTCAACTGAGGTCCGGGTCGACTCCTACGAGCAGTACTTC

clone size: NA
J gene: TRBJ1-5
D gene: NA
V gene: TRBV7-9
CDR3 protein: CASSLNGGRERPQHF
CDR3 DNA: TGTGCCAGCAGCTTAAACGGCGGACGGGAGAGGCCCCAGCATTTT

clone size: NA
J gene: TRBJ1-3
D gene: NA
V gene: TRBV4-2
CDR3 protein: CASSPSESSGNTIYF
CDR3 DNA: TGTGCCAGCAGCCCCTCGGAGAGCTCTGGAAACACCATATATTTT

clone size: NA
J gene: TRBJ2-1
D gene: TRBD2
V gene: TRBV3-1/TRBV3-2
CDR3 protein: CASSRTSGGPGNEQFF
CDR3 DNA: TGTGCCAGCAGCCGGACTAGCGGGGGGCCGGGCAATGAGCAGTTCTTC

clone size: once
J gene: TRBJ2-1
D gene: TRBD2
V gene: TRBV7-2
CDR3 protein: CASSQPNALSGGGYNEQFF
CDR3 DNA: TGTGCCAGCAGCCAACCAAACGCTCTTAGCGGGGGGGGCTACAATGAGCAGTTCTTC

clone size: NA
J gene: TRBJ2-3
D gene: TRBD2
V gene: TRBV5-1
CDR3 protein: CASSPQLAGGETDTQYF
CDR3 DNA: TGCGCCAGCAGCCCGCAACTAGCGGGGGGGGAAACAGATACGCAGTATTTT

clone size: few
J gene: TRBJ1-1
D gene: NA
V gene: TRBV18
CDR3 protein: CASSLTTLDTEAFF
CDR3 DNA: TGTGCCAGCTCTCTTACTACTCTGGACACTGAAGCTTTCTTT

clone size: NA
J gene: TRBJ1-6
D gene: NA
V gene: TRBV7-9
CDR3 protein: CASSLGGGSSYNSPLHF
CDR3 DNA: TGTGCCAGCAGCTTAGGTGGGGGGTCCTCCTATAATTCACCCCTCCACTTT

clone size: NA
J gene: TRBJ1-1
D gene: NA
V gene: TRBV5-5
CDR3 protein: CASSFGGVTEAFF
CDR3 DNA: TGTGCCAGCAGCTTTGGGGGGGTCACTGAAGCTTTCTTT

clone size: NA
J gene: TRBJ2-1
D gene: TRBD2
V gene: TRBV5-1
CDR3 protein: CASSLAISGGEQFF
CDR3 DNA: TGCGCCAGCAGCTTGGCCATTTCGGGGGGAGAGCAGTTCTTC

clone size: NA
J gene: TRBJ1-2
D gene: TRBD1
V gene: TRBV12-3/TRBV12-4
CDR3 protein: CASSLEQGYGYTF
CDR3 DNA: TGTGCCAGCAGTTTAGAACAGGGGTATGGCTACACCTTC

clone size: once
J gene: TRBJ2-6
D gene: TRBD1
V gene: TRBV28
CDR3 protein: CASSDPFRGRRSGANVLTF
CDR3 DNA: TGTGCCAGCAGTGACCCATTCAGGGGGAGAAGGTCTGGGGCCAACGTCCTGACTTTC

clone size: NA
J gene: TRBJ1-2
D gene: NA
V gene: TRBV10-2
CDR3 protein: CASSEVRPTGYGYTF
CDR3 DNA: TGCGCCAGCAGTGAGGTCAGACCAACGGGCTATGGCTACACCTTC

clone size: NA
J gene: TRBJ2-3
D gene: NA
V gene: TRBV12-3/TRBV12-4
CDR3 protein: CATPNQGSDTQYF
CDR3 DNA: TGTGCCACTCCAAACCAGGGGTCGGATACGCAGTATTTT

clone size: NA
J gene: TRBJ1-6
D gene: NA
V gene: TRBV12-3/TRBV12-4
CDR3 protein: CASSPGQGSPLHF
CDR3 DNA: TGTGCCAGCAGTCCAGGGCAGGGGTCACCCCTCCACTTT

clone size: NA
J gene: TRBJ1-5
D gene: NA
V gene: TRBV7-2
CDR3 protein: CASSLATGWAYSNQPQHF
CDR3 DNA: TGTGCCAGCAGCTTAGCGACAGGTTGGGCATATAGCAATCAGCCCCAGCATTTT

clone size: few
J gene: TRBJ1-1
D gene: NA
V gene: TRBV9
CDR3 protein: CASSAATDTEAFF
CDR3 DNA: TGTGCCAGCAGCGCCGCGACAGACACTGAAGCTTTCTTT

clone size: NA
J gene: TRBJ1-6
D gene: NA
V gene: TRBV28
CDR3 protein: CASRDSPPLHF
CDR3 DNA: TGTGCCAGCAGGGACAGTCCTCCCCTCCACTTT

clone size: few
J gene: TRBJ1-2
D gene: NA
V gene: TRBV19
CDR3 protein: CASSFGGNGYTF
CDR3 DNA: TGTGCCAGTAGTTTTGGGGGCAATGGCTACACCTTC

clone size: NA
J gene: TRBJ1-2
D gene: TRBD1
V gene: TRBV5-1
CDR3 protein: CASRSGTAYGYTF
CDR3 DNA: TGCGCCAGCAGATCCGGGACAGCTTATGGCTACACCTTC

clone size: NA
J gene: TRBJ2-5
D gene: NA
V gene: TRBV20-1
CDR3 protein: CSASYPLYQETQYF
CDR3 DNA: TGCAGTGCTAGTTATCCACTTTACCAAGAGACCCAGTACTTC

clone size: NA
J gene: TRBJ2-5
D gene: TRBD2
V gene: TRBV25-1
CDR3 protein: CASSEPKGGGETQYF
CDR3 DNA: TGTGCCAGCAGTGAGCCCAAGGGCGGGGGAGAGACCCAGTACTTC

clone size: NA
J gene: TRBJ1-1
D gene: NA
V gene: TRBV18
CDR3 protein: CASSRLGAEGTEAFF
CDR3 DNA: TGTGCCAGCTCCCGGCTGGGGGCAGAGGGCACTGAAGCTTTCTTT

clone size: once
J gene: TRBJ1-2
D gene: TRBD1
V gene: TRBV7-9
CDR3 protein: CASSYRPGQGPGGYTF
CDR3 DNA: TGTGCCAGCAGCTATCGTCCGGGACAGGGGCCTGGGGGCTACACCTTC

clone size: NA
J gene: TRBJ2-1
D gene: NA
V gene: TRBV5-4
CDR3 protein: CASSSDYRNEQFF
CDR3 DNA: TGTGCCAGCAGCTCGGACTATAGGAATGAGCAGTTCTTC

clone size: NA
J gene: TRBJ2-3
D gene: TRBD1
V gene: TRBV5-8
CDR3 protein: CASSPNRGYTDTQYF
CDR3 DNA: TGTGCCAGCAGCCCAAACAGGGGTTACACAGATACGCAGTATTTT

clone size: NA
J gene: TRBJ1-3
D gene: NA
V gene: TRBV28
CDR3 protein: CASSLRPVTGNTIYF
CDR3 DNA: TGTGCCAGCAGCCTCCGCCCGGTAACCGGAAACACCATATATTTT

clone size: NA
J gene: TRBJ1-2
D gene: TRBD1
V gene: TRBV14
CDR3 protein: CASSQDTTGWVGYTF
CDR3 DNA: TGTGCCAGCAGCCAAGATACGACAGGGTGGGTTGGCTACACCTTC